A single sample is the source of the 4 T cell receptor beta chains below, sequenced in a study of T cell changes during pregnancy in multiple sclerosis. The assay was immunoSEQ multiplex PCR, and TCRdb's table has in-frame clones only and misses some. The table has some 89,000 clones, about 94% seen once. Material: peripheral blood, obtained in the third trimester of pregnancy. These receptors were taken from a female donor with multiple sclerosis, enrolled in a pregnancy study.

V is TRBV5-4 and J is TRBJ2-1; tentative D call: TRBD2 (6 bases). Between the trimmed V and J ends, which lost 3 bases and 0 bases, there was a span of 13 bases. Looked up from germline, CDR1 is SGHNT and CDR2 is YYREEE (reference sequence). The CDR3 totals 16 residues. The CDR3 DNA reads TGTGCCAGCAGCTCCCTTACGGGGGTCTCCTACAATGAGCAGTTCTTC. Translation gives CASSSLTGVSYNEQFF. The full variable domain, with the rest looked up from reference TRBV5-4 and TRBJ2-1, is ETGVTQSPTHLIKTRGQQVTLRCSSQSGHNTVSWYQQALGQGPQFIFQYYREEENGRGNFPPRFSGLQFPNYSSELNVNALELDDSALYLCASSSLTGVSYNEQFFGPGTRLTVL.

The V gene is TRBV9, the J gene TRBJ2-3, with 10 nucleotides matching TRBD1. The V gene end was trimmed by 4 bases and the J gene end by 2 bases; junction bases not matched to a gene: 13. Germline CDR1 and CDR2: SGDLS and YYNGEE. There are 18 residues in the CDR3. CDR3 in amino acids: CASSKSGTGASITDTQYF. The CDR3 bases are TGTGCCAGCAGCAAATCCGGGACAGGGGCGAGTATCACAGATACGCAGTATTTT.

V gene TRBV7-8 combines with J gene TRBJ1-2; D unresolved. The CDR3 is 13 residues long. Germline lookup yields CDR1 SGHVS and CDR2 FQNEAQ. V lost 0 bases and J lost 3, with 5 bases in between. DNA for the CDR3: TGTGCCAGCAGCTTAGCAGTAGACTATGGCTACACCTTC. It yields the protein CASSLAVDYGYTF.

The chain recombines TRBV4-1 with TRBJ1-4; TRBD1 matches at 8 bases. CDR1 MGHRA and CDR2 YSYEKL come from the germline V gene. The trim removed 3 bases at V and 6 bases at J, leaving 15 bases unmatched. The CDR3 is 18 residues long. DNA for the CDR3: TGCGCCAGCAGCCAGAGGGAACGGACAGGGACCCGGGATGAAAAACTGTTTTTT. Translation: CASSQRERTGTRDEKLFF.